One and the same sample provided the 14 T cell receptor beta chains below, sequenced in a study of vaccination and CD4 T cells after COVID-19. Sequencing of the DNA from cultured CD4+ T cells was carried out with the Oncomine TCR Beta short-read assay. TCRdb reanalysed the PCR reads using MiXCR and keeps one entry per CDR3 protein. The data show around 7,800 distinct CDR3 sequences, around two fifths seen once. Treatment reported: approximately 10-day PBMC culture with coronavirus spike peptide pools or control peptides (ViraFEST assay). From the unexposed donor, CD4+ T cells were collected ahead of the COVID-19 pandemic (2011-2018). These receptors' targets are unknown. The material sequenced was CD4+ T cells from blood, cultured in vitro. These receptors came from a human donor in good health.

Written as DNA, the CDR3 is TGTGCCAGCAGTGTACAGTGGAGGGATTCACCCCTCCACTTT. It yields the protein CASSVQWRDSPLHF. This chain joins TRBV6-1 and TRBJ1-6; D remains ambiguous. Germline CDR1 reads MNHNS; CDR2 reads SASEGT. Between the trimmed V and J ends, which lost 4 bases and 8 bases, there was a span of 12 bases. The CDR3 contains 14 residues.

The CDR3 reads CASRMDGWRTEAFF. For the CDR3, the DNA is TGTGCCAGTAGGATGGATGGATGGCGCACTGAAGCTTTCTTT. The gene calls are TRBV19 and TRBJ1-1; D not resolved. The ends were cut back, 6 bases at V and 4 bases at J, with 15 bases in the middle. CDR3 length equals 14 residues. The V gene's germline CDR1 is LNHDA and CDR2 SQIVND (reference sequence).

This clonotype occurred a few times. The gene calls are TRBV20-1 and TRBJ2-2, with D possibly being TRBD1 or TRBD2 (7 bases each). CDR1 DFQATT and CDR2 SNEGSKA come from the germline V gene (reference sequence). Deletions cut 4 bases from V and 7 bases from J, with 22 bases between. The CDR3 runs 16 residues. The CDR3 nucleotides are TGCAGTGCTACCTTGGCGGGGCAGGGGGGGATCGGGGAGCTGTTTTTT. Translated: CSATLAGQGGIGELFF.

The chain carries TRBV19 and TRBJ2-5; TRBD2 aligns across 10 bases. The CDR3 runs 18 residues. The V and J ends lost 0 bases and 5 bases, in that order; junction bases with no gene match: 12. In germline, CDR1 is LNHDA, CDR2 SQIVND (reference sequence). The CDR3 sequence is CASSIDPIAGGTRETQYF. CDR3 in DNA: TGTGCCAGTAGTATAGATCCTATAGCGGGGGGTACGCGGGAGACCCAGTACTTC.

The chain uses TRBV18 and TRBJ1-1; no clear D. The CDR3 totals 13 residues. Germline loops: CDR1 KGHSH, CDR2 LQKENI. V gave up 1 base and J gave up 11 bases, with 14 bases separating them. In DNA, the CDR3 is TGTGCCAGCTCACCACAAGGTGGGGTGTCTGCTTTCTTT. Its translation: CASSPQGGVSAFF.

This clonotype ranks as medium-sized. The rearrangement uses TRBV20-1 and TRBJ2-5; the match to TRBD1 covers 8 bases. CDR1 and CDR2 (germline): DFQATT, SNEGSKA (reference sequence). With 6 bases clipped from V and 5 bases from J, the junction kept 5 bases outside the gene matches. The CDR3 is 12 residues long. CDR3 loop: CSARTGFETQYF. The CDR3 bases are TGCAGTGCCAGGACAGGGTTCGAGACCCAGTACTTC.

The chain carries TRBV6-1 and TRBJ1-3; 7 positions match TRBD1. Germline loops: CDR1 MNHNS, CDR2 SASEGT. The CDR3 is 14 residues long. V was pared by 6 bases and J by 3 bases, with 5 bases of the junction left unmatched. The CDR3: CASRVGGDGNTIYF. The CDR3 nucleotides are TGTGCCAGCAGGGTAGGGGGCGATGGAAACACCATATATTTT.

This clonotype was counted only a few times. This chain links TRBV28 with TRBJ2-3; no firm D call. Germline values: CDR1 MDHEN, CDR2 SYDVKM. This CDR3 comprises 16 residues. Trimming took off 6 bases at V and 0 bases at J, with 16 bases between the two ends. CDR3 amino acids: CASSHPLGQSTDTQYF. CDR3 sequence (DNA): TGTGCCAGCAGCCACCCCCTTGGGCAGAGCACAGATACGCAGTATTTT.

The V call is TRBV12-3 or TRBV12-4, the J call TRBJ1-5, with 7 bases matching TRBD1. Germline trimming cut 6 bases from V and 4 bases from J; bases unmatched to any gene: 9. The CDR3 loop spans 15 amino acids. CDR3 loop: CASSKYYRGNQPQHF. DNA of the CDR3: TGTGCCAGCAGCAAATATTACAGGGGAAATCAGCCCCAGCATTTT.

This clonotype was seen a few times. This chain joins TRBV29-1 and TRBJ1-3; unclear D gene. CDR3 length equals 13 residues. The germline V and J ends were trimmed by 5 bases and 4 bases, with 12 bases remaining between them. Germline assignment: CDR1 SQVTM and CDR2 ANQGSEA. The CDR3 protein is CSVNGQSGNTIYF. In nucleotides, the CDR3 is TGCAGCGTTAACGGGCAGTCCGGAAACACCATATATTTT.

This chain uses TRBV6-2 or TRBV6-3 with TRBJ2-2, with TRBD1 matching over 9 bases. This CDR3 has 15 residues. The germline V gene encodes CDR1 MNHEY and CDR2 SVGEGT. The ends lost 6 bases at V and 5 bases at J; junction bases unmatched: 7. As DNA, the CDR3 is TGTGCCAGCAGACGGACAGGGGTCGTTACCGGGGAGCTGTTTTTT. It codes for CASRRTGVVTGELFF.

This clonotype was seen more than once but under ten times. The rearrangement joins TRBV5-1 to TRBJ1-1, with TRBD1 matching 9 bases. In germline, CDR1 is SGHRS, CDR2 YFSETQ. V shed 1 base, J shed 5 bases, and the junction held 3 bases outside the gene matches. The CDR3 covers 14 residues. CDR3 loop: CASSLYRGHTEAFF. CDR3 bases: TGCGCCAGCAGCTTGTACAGGGGGCATACTGAAGCTTTCTTT.

This clonotype showed up just a few times. The chain combines TRBV6-1 with TRBJ1-1; unclear D gene. The CDR3 length is 18 residues. CDR1 MNHNS and CDR2 SASEGT come from the germline V gene. V lost 10 bases, J lost 3 bases, and 30 bases lay in between. CDR3: CANREVGIGHAGYTEAFF. The DNA for the CDR3 is TGTGCCAACCGTGAAGTGGGTATTGGGCACGCTGGGTACACTGAAGCTTTCTTT.

The rearrangement joins TRBV29-1 to TRBJ2-3, with a possible D match to TRBD2 (5 bases). This CDR3 contains 14 residues. The germline V and J ends were trimmed by 4 bases and 2 bases, with 13 bases remaining between them. Germline loops: CDR1 SQVTM, CDR2 ANQGSEA. CDR3 DNA: TGCAGCGTTGTGTTTGCGGGCGCCACAGATACGCAGTATTTT. Encoded protein: CSVVFAGATDTQYF.